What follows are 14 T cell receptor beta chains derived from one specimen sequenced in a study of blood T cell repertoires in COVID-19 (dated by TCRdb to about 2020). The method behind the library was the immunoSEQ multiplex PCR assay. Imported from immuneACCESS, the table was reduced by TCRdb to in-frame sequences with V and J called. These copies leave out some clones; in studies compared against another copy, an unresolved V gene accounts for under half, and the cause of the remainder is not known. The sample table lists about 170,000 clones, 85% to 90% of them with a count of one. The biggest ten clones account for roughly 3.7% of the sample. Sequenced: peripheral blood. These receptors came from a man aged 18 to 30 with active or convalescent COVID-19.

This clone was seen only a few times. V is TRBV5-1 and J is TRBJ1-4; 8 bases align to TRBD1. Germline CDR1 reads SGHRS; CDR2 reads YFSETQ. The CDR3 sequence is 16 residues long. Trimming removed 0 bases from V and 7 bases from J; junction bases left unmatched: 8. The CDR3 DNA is TGCGCCAGCAGCTTGGGGACAGGGATCGGCGGTGAAAAACTGTTTTTT. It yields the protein CASSLGTGIGGEKLFF.

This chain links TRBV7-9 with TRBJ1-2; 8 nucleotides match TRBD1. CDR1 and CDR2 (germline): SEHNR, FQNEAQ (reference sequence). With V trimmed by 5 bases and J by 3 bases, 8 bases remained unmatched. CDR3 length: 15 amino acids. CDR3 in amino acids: CASSLTTGVHYGYTF. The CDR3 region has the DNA TGTGCCAGCAGCCTAACGACAGGGGTCCACTATGGCTACACCTTC.

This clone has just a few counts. The CDR3 protein is CASSTNFFREAFF. CDR3 coding DNA: TGTGCCAGTAGTACAAACTTTTTCAGGGAAGCTTTCTTT. V and J are TRBV19 and TRBJ1-1; the D is unclear. The CDR3 loop spans 13 amino acids. Deletions cut 4 bases from V and 8 bases from J, with 14 bases between. Germline CDR1 LNHDA, CDR2 SQIVND (reference sequence).

The CDR3 nucleotides are TGTGCCAGTAGCCCTACTAGCGGCAGTTACAATGAGCAGTTCTTC. It codes for CASSPTSGSYNEQFF. The chain links TRBV19 to TRBJ2-1; 8 positions match TRBD2. The CDR3 consists of 15 residues. Germline V gene lookup returns CDR1 LNHDA and CDR2 SQIVND (reference sequence). V gave up 6 bases and J gave up 4 bases; unmatched junction bases: 8.

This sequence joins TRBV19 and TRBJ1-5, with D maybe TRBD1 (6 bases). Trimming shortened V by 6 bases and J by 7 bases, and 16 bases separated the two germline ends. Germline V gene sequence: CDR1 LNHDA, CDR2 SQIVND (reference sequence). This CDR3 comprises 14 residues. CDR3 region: CASSPTGQGQPQHF. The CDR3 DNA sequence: TGTGCCAGTAGCCCGACAGGCCAGGGGCAGCCCCAGCATTTT.

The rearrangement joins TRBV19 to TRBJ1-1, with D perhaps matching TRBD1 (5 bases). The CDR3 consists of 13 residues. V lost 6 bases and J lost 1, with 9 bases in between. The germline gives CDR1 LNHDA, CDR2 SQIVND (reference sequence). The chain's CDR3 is CASRADRNTEAFF. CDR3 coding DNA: TGTGCCAGTAGAGCCGACAGGAACACTGAAGCTTTCTTT.

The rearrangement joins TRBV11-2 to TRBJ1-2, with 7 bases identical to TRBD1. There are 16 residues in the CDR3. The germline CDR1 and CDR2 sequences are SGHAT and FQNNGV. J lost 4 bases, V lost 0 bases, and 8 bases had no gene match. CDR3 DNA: TGTGCCAGCAGCTTAGATCTTGCAGGGGGATCCTATGGCTACACCTTC. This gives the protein CASSLDLAGGSYGYTF.

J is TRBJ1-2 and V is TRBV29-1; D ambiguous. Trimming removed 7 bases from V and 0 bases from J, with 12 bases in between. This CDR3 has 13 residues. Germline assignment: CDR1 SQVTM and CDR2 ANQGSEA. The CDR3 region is CSAAQQSNYGYTF. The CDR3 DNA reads TGCAGCGCGGCCCAACAGTCTAACTATGGCTACACCTTC. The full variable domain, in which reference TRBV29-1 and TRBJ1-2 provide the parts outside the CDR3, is SAVISQKPSRDICQRGTSLTIQCQVDSQVTMMFWYRQQPGQSLTLIATANQGSEATYESGFVIDKFPISRPNLTFSTLTVSNMSPEDSSIYLCSAAQQSNYGYTFGSGTRLTVV.

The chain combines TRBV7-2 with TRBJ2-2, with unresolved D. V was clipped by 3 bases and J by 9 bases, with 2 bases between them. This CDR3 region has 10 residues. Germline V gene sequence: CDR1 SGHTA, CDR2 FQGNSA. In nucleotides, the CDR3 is TGTGCCAGCAGCTTCTGGGAGCTGTTTTTT. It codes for CASSFWELFF. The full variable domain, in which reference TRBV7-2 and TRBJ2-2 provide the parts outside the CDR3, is GAGVSQSPSNKVTEKGKDVELRCDPISGHTALYWYRQSLGQGLEFLIYFQGNSAPDKSGLPSDRFSAERTGGSVSTLTIQRTQQEDSAVYLCASSFWELFFGEGSRLTVL.

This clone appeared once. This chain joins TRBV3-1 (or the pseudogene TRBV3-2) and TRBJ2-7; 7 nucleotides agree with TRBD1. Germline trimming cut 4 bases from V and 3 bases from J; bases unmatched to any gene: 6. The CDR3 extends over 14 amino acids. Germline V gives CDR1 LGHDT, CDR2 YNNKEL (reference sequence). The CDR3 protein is CASSPGQRNYEQYV. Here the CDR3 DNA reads TGTGCCAGCAGCCCGGGACAGAGAAACTACGAGCAGTACGTC.

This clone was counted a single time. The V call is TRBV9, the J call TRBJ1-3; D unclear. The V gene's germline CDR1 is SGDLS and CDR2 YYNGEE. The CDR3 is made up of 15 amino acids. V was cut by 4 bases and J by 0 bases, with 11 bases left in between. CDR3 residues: CASSPDKSSGNTIYF. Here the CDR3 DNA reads TGTGCCAGCAGCCCAGACAAGAGCTCTGGAAACACCATATATTTT.

CDR3 residues: CSVEGFLGTEAFF. As DNA, the CDR3 is TGCAGCGTCGAGGGCTTTTTGGGAACTGAAGCTTTCTTT. The V gene is TRBV29-1, the J gene TRBJ1-1; the D is unclear. The V and J ends lost 6 bases and 5 bases respectively, with 16 bases between them. The length of the CDR3 is 13 residues. Germline assignment: CDR1 SQVTM and CDR2 ANQGSEA.

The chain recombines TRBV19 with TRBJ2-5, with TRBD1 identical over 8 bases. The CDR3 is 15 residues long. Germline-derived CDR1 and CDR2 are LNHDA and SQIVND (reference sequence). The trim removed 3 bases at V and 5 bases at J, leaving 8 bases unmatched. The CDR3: CASSIPWTGRETQYF. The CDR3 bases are TGTGCCAGTAGTATTCCCTGGACAGGGAGGGAGACCCAGTACTTC.

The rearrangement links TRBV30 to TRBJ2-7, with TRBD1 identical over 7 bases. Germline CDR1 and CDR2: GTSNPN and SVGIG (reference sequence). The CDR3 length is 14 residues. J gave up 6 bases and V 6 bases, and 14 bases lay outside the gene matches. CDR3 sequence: CACFPGQILGEQYF. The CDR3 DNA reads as TGTGCCTGCTTTCCGGGACAGATACTGGGCGAGCAGTACTTC.